One and the same sample provided the 17 T cell receptor beta chains below, sequenced in a study of CD8 T cells in Susac syndrome. It was with random hexamers that 0.5 to 1 ug RNA was reverse transcribed. In TCRdb, the immunoSEQ multiplex PCR reads were re-called with MiXCR into one record per CDR3 protein. The sample consists of some 110,000 distinct CDR3 sequences, more than 90% of them appearing once. The sequenced sample was CD4+ T cells from PBMCs. The receptor set was obtained from a human donor in good health.

V usage is TRBV3-1 and J usage is TRBJ2-3; D tentatively reads TRBD1 or TRBD2 (5 bases each). The CDR3 has 13 residues. Trimming pared 5 bases from V and 5 bases from J, leaving 11 bases between. Per the germline V gene, CDR1 is LGHDT and CDR2 is YNNKEL (reference sequence). The CDR3 sequence: CASSGGGRDTQYF. The CDR3 DNA sequence: TGTGCCAGCAGCGGGGGTGGGAGAGATACGCAGTATTTT.

The chain has TRBV27 and TRBJ1-4; 8 positions match TRBD1. The CDR3 is made up of 15 amino acids. The trim removed 6 bases at V and 8 bases at J, leaving 11 bases unmatched. The germline V gene has CDR1 MNHEY and CDR2 SMNVEV (reference sequence). In DNA form, the CDR3 reads TGTGCCAGCAGCCGAGCCAGGCAGGGGGCAGAAAAACTGTTTTTT. This codes for CASSRARQGAEKLFF.

The chain recombines TRBV30 with TRBJ2-5; D is uncertain. V lost 4 bases and J lost 2, with 14 bases in between. Per the germline V gene, CDR1 is GTSNPN and CDR2 is SVGIG (reference sequence). The CDR3 contains 14 residues. CDR3 in amino acids: CAWTGWAIQETQYF. CDR3 bases: TGTGCCTGGACCGGTTGGGCTATTCAAGAGACCCAGTACTTC.

The CDR3 DNA reads as TGTGCCAGCAGTTTTGGGACAGGGGTAGGGCAGTTCTTC. This encodes CASSFGTGVGQFF. The rearrangement joins TRBV28 to TRBJ2-1; TRBD1 aligns across 10 bases. Germline values: CDR1 MDHEN, CDR2 SYDVKM. V was clipped by 3 bases and J by 12 bases; unmatched bases: 5. CDR3 length: 13 residues.

The table lists this clonotype with a count of one. The J gene is TRBJ1-1, the V gene TRBV20-1, with no clear D. CDR1 DFQATT and CDR2 SNEGSKA come from the germline V gene (reference sequence). CDR3 size: 14 residues. The germline V and J ends were trimmed by 0 bases and 0 bases, with 8 bases remaining between them. The CDR3 nucleotides are TGCAGTGCTAGAGAGTCTGGATTGAACACTGAAGCTTTCTTT. As protein: CSARESGLNTEAFF.

The chain has TRBV19 and TRBJ1-2; D is ambiguous. The V gene lost 3 bases and the J gene lost 4 bases, with 9 bases spanning the gap. The CDR3 runs 13 residues. Per germline, CDR1 LNHDA and CDR2 SQIVND (reference sequence). This chain's CDR3 is CASSMRQFYGYTF. The CDR3 coding sequence is TGTGCCAGTAGTATGAGGCAGTTCTATGGCTACACCTTC.

This chain links TRBV12-3 or TRBV12-4 with TRBJ1-5; no reliable D call. The CDR3 runs 14 residues. Trimming removed 6 bases from V and 0 bases from J, with 9 bases in between. The CDR3 DNA sequence: TGTGCCAGCAGATCGGACTATAGCAATCAGCCCCAGCATTTT. Translated: CASRSDYSNQPQHF.

This chain joins TRBV11-2 and TRBJ2-7; 8 nucleotides agree with TRBD2. V was pared by 6 bases and J by 7 bases, with 17 bases of the junction left unmatched. CDR1 is SGHAT and CDR2 is FQNNGV in the germline V gene. This CDR3 has 16 residues. CDR3 coding DNA: TGTGCCAGCAGGACGATTGGGACGGGGGGGGCTCGGGAGCAGTACTTC. Translation gives CASRTIGTGGAREQYF.

This clonotype was detected a few times. V usage is TRBV7-6 and J usage is TRBJ2-1; 7 nucleotides match TRBD2. Per the germline V gene, CDR1 is SGHVS and CDR2 is FNYEAQ. This CDR3 contains 14 residues. Trimming at V came to 8 bases and at J to 7 bases, leaving 11 bases not matched to a gene. The CDR3 loop is CASGWREFENEQFF. The CDR3 coding sequence is TGTGCCAGCGGCTGGCGGGAGTTCGAAAATGAGCAGTTCTTC.

The chain recombines TRBV7-9 with TRBJ2-7, with 7 bases fitting TRBD1. The junction had 9 bases not matched to a gene; V was cut back by 5 bases and J by 5 bases. Germline V CDR1 and CDR2: SEHNR, FQNEAQ (reference sequence). The CDR3 length is 14 residues. CDR3 sequence (DNA): TGTGCCAGCAGCCGCACCGGGACAGCTAACGAGCAGTACTTC. Translating it yields CASSRTGTANEQYF.

V usage is TRBV7-2 and J usage is TRBJ2-5; the D gene is possibly TRBD2 (5 bases). Germline CDR1 and CDR2: SGHTA and FQGNSA. CDR3 size: 16 residues. V was shortened by 1 base and J by 8 bases, with 20 bases between the two germline ends. The CDR3 DNA sequence: TGTGCCAGCAGCTTAGTACGGGCTAGCCCCCAGATCACCCAGTACTTC. It is translated as CASSLVRASPQITQYF.

The genes are TRBV5-1 and TRBJ2-2, with D perhaps matching TRBD1 (6 bases). The germline V gene has CDR1 SGHRS and CDR2 YFSETQ. CDR3 length: 15 residues. V shed 3 bases and J shed 0 bases, with 9 bases lying between them. This CDR3 reads CASSYGTTNTGELFF. The CDR3 bases are TGCGCCAGCAGCTACGGGACAACGAACACCGGGGAGCTGTTTTTT.

The J gene is TRBJ1-1, the V gene TRBV2, with no clear D. Germline CDR1 SNHLY, CDR2 FYNNEI. The V and J ends lost 3 bases and 1 base respectively, with 6 bases between them. This CDR3 is 13 amino acids long. CDR3 sequence (DNA): TGTGCCAGCAGTGAGAGCAGGAACACTGAAGCTTTCTTT. Translated: CASSESRNTEAFF. The variable domain in full, completed from reference TRBV2 and TRBJ1-1, reads EPEVTQTPSHQVTQMGQEVILRCVPISNHLYFYWYRQILGQKVEFLVSFYNNEISEKSEIFDDQFSVERPDGSNFTLKIRSTKLEDSAMYFCASSESRNTEAFFGQGTRLTVV.

The CDR3 nucleotides are TGCGCCAGCAGCTTGGCTGCATCGAACACTGAAGCTTTCTTT. It encodes CASSLAASNTEAFF. The rearrangement joins TRBV5-1 to TRBJ1-1; D unresolved. The CDR3 length is 14 residues. Germline lookup yields CDR1 SGHRS and CDR2 YFSETQ. The V end was cut by 0 bases, the J end by 1 base, with 7 bases between.

This clonotype appeared a single time. The chain carries TRBV15 and TRBJ2-5, with 11 positions matching TRBD2. Trimming cost V 1 base and J 4 bases; bases outside gene matches: 2. CDR3 length equals 15 residues. CDR1 is LNHNV and CDR2 is YYDKDF in the germline V gene (reference sequence). Here the CDR3 DNA reads TGTGCCACCAGCAGAGCACTAGCGGGAGCAGAGACCCAGTACTTC. Translating it yields CATSRALAGAETQYF.

The chain recombines TRBV29-1 with TRBJ1-1, with 9 nucleotides matching TRBD1. This CDR3 region has 12 residues. Germline CDR1 and CDR2: SQVTM and ANQGSEA. V shed 2 bases and J 11 bases; nucleotides not matched to a gene: 6. CDR3 coding DNA: TGCAGCGTTGAACGGGACAGGGATGCTGCTTTCTTT. Amino acids: CSVERDRDAAFF.

J is TRBJ1-2 and V is TRBV20-1; TRBD1 agrees at 9 bases. Trimming took 3 bases from V and 5 from J; bases not matched to a gene: 10. Germline V gene sequence: CDR1 DFQATT, CDR2 SNEGSKA (reference sequence). The CDR3 length is 15 residues. The CDR3 coding sequence is TGCAGTGCTAGGCCTACAGGGGGCAGTGGTTATGGCTACACCTTC. This sequence encodes CSARPTGGSGYGYTF.